This is a list of T cell receptor beta chains from one sample in a study of tumor-infiltrating lymphocytes in primary liver carcinoma. Using its own MiXCR run on the multiplex PCR reads, TCRdb lists one record per CDR3 protein. This table has tens of thousands of distinct CDR3 sequences, roughly 80% appearing once. Sequenced: tumor-adjacent normal liver tissue. The receptors were sampled from a man in his forties with primary liver carcinoma and hepatitis B virus infection. Both conserved end residues are part of each CDR3. The D gene is left open where the match is weak. Only part of the rows carry a size: once, few, many, or a class if the clone is expanded.

cdr3_aa: CATYTGELFF; cdr3_nt: TGTGCCACTTACACCGGGGAGCTGTTTTTT; clone_size: many; d_call: -; j_call: TRBJ2-2; v_call: TRBV19
cdr3_aa: CVTSQDYEKVF; cdr3_nt: TGCGTCACCAGCCAAGATTACGAAAAGGTCTTC; clone_size: -; d_call: -; j_call: TRBJ2-1; v_call: TRBV4-1
cdr3_aa: CASSLTVGTRPQHF; cdr3_nt: TGCGCCAGCAGTTTGACAGTGGGAACGCGGCCCCAGCATTTT; clone_size: -; d_call: -; j_call: TRBJ1-5; v_call: TRBV28
cdr3_aa: CASSEIPGGEGTQYF; cdr3_nt: TGTGCCAGCAGTGAAATACCAGGTGGCGAAGGGACCCAGTACTTC; clone_size: -; d_call: -; j_call: TRBJ2-5; v_call: TRBV6-1
cdr3_aa: CANGFIELGQTQYF; cdr3_nt: TGTGCCAACGGTTTTATAGAGTTGGGTCAGACCCAGTACTTC; clone_size: -; d_call: -; j_call: TRBJ2-5; v_call: TRBV28
cdr3_aa: CARNPLDRGLTGANVLTF; cdr3_nt: TGTGCCAGGAACCCCTTGGACAGGGGGCTAACCGGGGCCAACGTCCTGACTTTC; clone_size: -; d_call: TRBD1; j_call: TRBJ2-6; v_call: TRBV4-2
cdr3_aa: CDNSQARDYGYTF; cdr3_nt: TGCGACAACAGCCAAGCACGGGACTATGGCTACACCTTC; clone_size: -; d_call: -; j_call: TRBJ1-2; v_call: TRBV4-3
cdr3_aa: CASSARQSGRTDTQYF; cdr3_nt: TGTGCCAGCAGCGCCCGACAGAGCGGGCGAACAGATACGCAGTATTTT; clone_size: -; d_call: -; j_call: TRBJ2-3; v_call: TRBV7-2
cdr3_aa: CGTAVQETQYF; cdr3_nt: TGCGGCACGGCCGTTCAAGAGACCCAGTACTTC; clone_size: -; d_call: -; j_call: TRBJ2-5; v_call: TRBV29-1
cdr3_aa: CSTRRSGSWAEAQYF; cdr3_nt: TGCAGCACCCGGCGAAGCGGGAGCTGGGCGGAGGCCCAGTACTTC; clone_size: -; d_call: TRBD2; j_call: TRBJ2-5; v_call: TRBV29-1
cdr3_aa: CATTKTSGAQETQYF; cdr3_nt: TGTGCCACTACCAAGACTAGCGGAGCTCAAGAGACCCAGTACTTC; clone_size: many; d_call: TRBD2; j_call: TRBJ2-5; v_call: TRBV7-9
cdr3_aa: CSSSLGGSATDTQYF; cdr3_nt: TGCTCCAGCAGCCTTGGAGGTAGCGCAACAGATACGCAGTATTTT; clone_size: -; d_call: -; j_call: TRBJ2-3; v_call: TRBV4-3
cdr3_aa: CASNLVVVTGSNQPRHF; cdr3_nt: TGTGCCAGCAACTTAGTAGTGGTAACAGGGAGCAATCAGCCCCGGCATTTT; clone_size: -; d_call: -; j_call: TRBJ1-5; v_call: TRBV11-2
cdr3_aa: CASSPPGAPSYNEQFF; cdr3_nt: TGTGCCAGCAGCCCCCCGGGAGCACCTTCCTACAATGAGCAGTTCTTC; clone_size: many; d_call: -; j_call: TRBJ2-1; v_call: TRBV7-9
cdr3_aa: CSIGEASGDTQYF; cdr3_nt: TGCAGCATAGGTGAGGCATCGGGGGATACGCAGTATTTT; clone_size: -; d_call: -; j_call: TRBJ2-3; v_call: TRBV29-1
cdr3_aa: CASSEGGGQEANTEAFF; cdr3_nt: TGTGCCAGCAGCGAAGGTGGAGGGCAGGAGGCTAACACTGAAGCTTTCTTT; clone_size: -; d_call: -; j_call: TRBJ1-1; v_call: TRBV6-1
cdr3_aa: CGSSDSLSENNERFF; cdr3_nt: TGTGGCAGCAGTGACAGTTTATCCGAAAACAATGAACGGTTCTTC; clone_size: -; d_call: -; j_call: TRBJ2-1; v_call: TRBV7-9
cdr3_aa: CTISESSGGYTEAFF; cdr3_nt: TGTACCATCAGTGAGTCTAGCGGGGGCTATACTGAAGCTTTCTTT; clone_size: few; d_call: -; j_call: TRBJ1-1; v_call: TRBV10-3
cdr3_aa: CASSLMDGNTGELFF; cdr3_nt: TGTGCTAGCAGCTTAATGGACGGGAACACCGGGGAGCTGTTTTTT; clone_size: -; d_call: -; j_call: TRBJ2-2; v_call: TRBV11-2
cdr3_aa: CSVADKEYYGYAF; cdr3_nt: TGCAGCGTCGCGGACAAGGAGTACTATGGCTACGCCTTC; clone_size: -; d_call: -; j_call: TRBJ1-2; v_call: TRBV29-1
cdr3_aa: CASSLEGQNSFNEHFF; cdr3_nt: TGTGCCAGCAGCTTGGAGGGGCAGAACTCCTTCAATGAGCATTTCTTC; clone_size: -; d_call: -; j_call: TRBJ2-1; v_call: TRBV5-6
cdr3_aa: CASSQGQEQGGAETQYF; cdr3_nt: TGCGCCAGCAGCCAAGGCCAGGAACAGGGGGGAGCAGAGACCCAGTACTTC; clone_size: medium-sized; d_call: TRBD1; j_call: TRBJ2-5; v_call: TRBV4-3
cdr3_aa: CASSLVGGSPIDTQYF; cdr3_nt: TGCGCCAGCAGCTTGGTGGGTGGCAGTCCCATAGATACGCAGTATTTT; clone_size: few; d_call: -; j_call: TRBJ2-3; v_call: TRBV11-2
cdr3_aa: CASSDSLSENDEQYF; cdr3_nt: TGTGCCAGCAGTGACAGTTTATCTGAAAACGATGAGCAGTACTTC; clone_size: -; d_call: -; j_call: TRBJ2-7; v_call: TRBV7-9
cdr3_aa: CSVEDTSQNTGVNVPTF; cdr3_nt: TGCAGCGTTGAAGACACCTCGCAGAATACTGGGGTCAACGTCCCGACTTTC; clone_size: -; d_call: -; j_call: TRBJ2-6; v_call: TRBV29-1
cdr3_aa: CASGPSSIQGTGRETQYF; cdr3_nt: TGCGCCAGCGGCCCTAGTTCAATCCAGGGTACTGGGCGGGAGACCCAGTACTTC; clone_size: -; d_call: -; j_call: TRBJ2-5; v_call: TRBV11-2
cdr3_aa: CASSIGKTRGASRFGDDQFF; cdr3_nt: TGTGCCAGCAGCATAGGAAAGACTAGAGGGGCCTCACGGTTCGGCGATGATCAGTTCTTC; clone_size: -; d_call: -; j_call: TRBJ2-1; v_call: TRBV11-1
cdr3_aa: CAGSYSDNTEAFF; cdr3_nt: TGTGCCGGCAGTTACTCCGACAACACTGAAGCCTTCTTT; clone_size: few; d_call: -; j_call: TRBJ1-1; v_call: TRBV6-2/TRBV6-3
cdr3_aa: CASILRLAGNSSEIQYF; cdr3_nt: TGTGCCAGCATCTTAAGACTAGCGGGTAACTCGAGCGAGATCCAGTACTTC; clone_size: -; d_call: TRBD2; j_call: TRBJ2-5; v_call: TRBV11-2
cdr3_aa: CASSRDQSLRGYTF; cdr3_nt: TGTGCCAGCAGCCGAGATCAGAGCCTTCGGGGCTACACCTTC; clone_size: -; d_call: -; j_call: TRBJ1-2; v_call: TRBV4-2
cdr3_aa: CASSPEGRPSYEQFF; cdr3_nt: TGTGCCAGCAGTCCCGAGGGCAGGCCTTCCTACGAGCAGTTCTTT; clone_size: -; d_call: -; j_call: TRBJ2-7; v_call: TRBV12-3/TRBV12-4
cdr3_aa: CASSRTGELYSPLHF; cdr3_nt: TGTGCCAGTAGTCGGACAGGGGAGTTATATTCACCCCTCCACTTT; clone_size: -; d_call: TRBD1; j_call: TRBJ1-6; v_call: TRBV12-3/TRBV12-4
cdr3_aa: CASCRTGEVETQHF; cdr3_nt: TGTGCCAGCTGTCGGACAGGGGAGGTGGAGACCCAGCACTTC; clone_size: -; d_call: TRBD1; j_call: TRBJ2-5; v_call: TRBV28
cdr3_aa: CASSLGDSGQNSPRHF; cdr3_nt: TGTGCCAGCAGCTTAGGGGACAGCGGCCAGAATTCACCCCGCCACTTT; clone_size: -; d_call: TRBD1; j_call: TRBJ1-6; v_call: TRBV11-2
cdr3_aa: CASSLAPDRYNEQFF; cdr3_nt: TGTGCCAGCAGCTTAGCCCCGGACAGATACAATGAGCAGTTCTTC; clone_size: many; d_call: -; j_call: TRBJ2-1; v_call: TRBV5-5
cdr3_aa: CTSSSDSWAQSQYF; cdr3_nt: TGTACCAGCAGTTCAGACTCGTGGGCTCAGTCCCAGTACTTC; clone_size: -; d_call: -; j_call: TRBJ2-5; v_call: TRBV28
cdr3_aa: CGSTPEVGPTDTQYF; cdr3_nt: TGCGGCAGCACCCCGGAGGTGGGCCCCACAGATACGCAGTATTTT; clone_size: -; d_call: -; j_call: TRBJ2-3; v_call: TRBV5-1
cdr3_aa: CANSPAVGSGHTF; cdr3_nt: TGTGCCAACAGCCCCGCCGTGGGCTCCGGCCACACCTTC; clone_size: -; d_call: -; j_call: TRBJ1-2; v_call: TRBV11-2